Presented here are 13 T cell receptor beta chains from one specimen sequenced in a study of blood T cell repertoires in COVID-19. The data were produced by immunoSEQ multiplex PCR, yet TCRdb's version contains in-frame clones alone and is incomplete. The data contain approximately 53,000 clones, roughly nine tenths of them singletons. Sequenced: peripheral blood. The receptors stem from a woman aged 80 or over with COVID-19, enrolled during active disease.

The J gene is TRBJ2-7, the V gene TRBV5-5; 8 positions agree with TRBD1. The CDR3 loop spans 15 amino acids. V shed 4 bases, J shed 3 bases, and the junction held 9 bases outside the gene matches. Germline lookup yields CDR1 SGHKS and CDR2 YYEKEE (reference sequence). For the CDR3, the DNA is TGTGCCAGCAGCCCATATCGGACAGGGAGCTACGAGCAGTACTTC. This translates into CASSPYRTGSYEQYF. Using reference TRBV5-5 and TRBJ2-7 for the parts outside the CDR3, the full variable domain is DAGVTQSPTHLIKTRGQQVTLRCSPISGHKSVSWYQQVLGQGPQFIFQYYEKEERGRGNFPDRFSARQFPNYSSELNVNALLLGDSALYLCASSPYRTGSYEQYFGPGTRLTVT.

The chain carries TRBV7-9 and TRBJ2-7; the match to TRBD2 covers 10 bases. V shed 1 base and J 6 bases; nucleotides not matched to a gene: 3. This CDR3 is built from 14 residues. The germline V gene encodes CDR1 SEHNR and CDR2 FQNEAQ (reference sequence). The CDR3 DNA reads TGTGCCAGCAGCTTAGAGCGACTAGCGGGCGAGCAGTACTTC. Its protein is CASSLERLAGEQYF. Full variable domain (missing parts from reference TRBV7-9 and TRBJ2-7): DTGVSQNPRHKITKRGQNVTFRCDPISEHNRLYWYRQTLGQGPEFLTYFQNEAQLEKSRLLSDRFSAERPKGSFSTLEIQRTEQGDSAMYLCASSLERLAGEQYFGPGTRLTVT.

The chain carries TRBV6-6 and TRBJ1-5, with D unclear. Trimming left V 8 bases short and J 0 bases short, with 11 bases between. From germline, CDR1 is MNHNY and CDR2 SVGAGI (reference sequence). The CDR3 sequence is 14 residues long. CDR3 in DNA: TGTGCCAGCCAGGCCGGTTATAGCAATCAGCCCCAGCATTTT. Translated: CASQAGYSNQPQHF.

The gene calls are TRBV6-5 and TRBJ1-4; no firm D call. Germline V gives CDR1 MNHEY, CDR2 SVGAGI. The V and J ends lost 7 bases and 8 bases respectively, with 17 bases between them. This CDR3 is 14 amino acids long. CDR3 coding DNA: TGTGCCAGCACCCCCTTGGTTGGCGGAGAAAAACTGTTTTTT. Translating gives CASTPLVGGEKLFF.

Note on this clone: Other DNA sequences in this sample translate to the same CDR3. The chain joins TRBV27 to TRBJ1-1; TRBD1 matches at 8 bases. The V gene end was trimmed by 3 bases and the J gene end by 1 base; junction bases not matched to a gene: 1. Looked up from germline, CDR1 is MNHEY and CDR2 is SMNVEV (reference sequence). This CDR3 has 14 residues. The CDR3 bases are TGTGCCAGCAGTTTGACAGGGGCGAACACTGAAGCTTTCTTT. Protein: CASSLTGANTEAFF.

This chain links TRBV19 with TRBJ1-2, with 10 bases lining up with TRBD1. The length of the CDR3 is 14 residues. With 6 bases clipped from V and 2 bases from J, the junction kept 3 bases outside the gene matches. Germline V lookup: CDR1 LNHDA, CDR2 SQIVND (reference sequence). CDR3 sequence reads: CASRATGGNYGYTF. CDR3 nucleotides: TGTGCCAGTAGGGCGACAGGGGGCAACTATGGCTACACCTTC.

V gene TRBV7-2 combines with J gene TRBJ2-3; 8 positions match TRBD2. With V trimmed by 5 bases and J by 1 base, 8 bases remained unmatched. The CDR3 runs 16 residues. Germline lookup yields CDR1 SGHTA and CDR2 FQGNSA. The CDR3 DNA sequence: TGTGCCAGCAGCAAAGGCGGGCGGGGGGGCACAGATACGCAGTATTTT. It codes for CASSKGGRGGTDTQYF.

The chain has TRBV23-1 and TRBJ1-5; tentative D call: TRBD1 (6 bases). TRBV23-1 is identified as an open reading frame with a role that is uncertain. The CDR3 consists of 16 residues. V gave up 1 base and J gave up 6 bases, with 16 bases separating them. The CDR3 coding sequence is TGCGCCAGCAGTCAATTTCCCCAGGGGCTTGGTCAGCCCCAGCATTTT. Encoded protein: CASSQFPQGLGQPQHF.

The gene calls are TRBV27 and TRBJ1-2, with unresolved D. The CDR3 is 12 residues long. The V gene's germline CDR1 is MNHEY and CDR2 SMNVEV (reference sequence). The V and J ends lost 5 bases and 5 bases respectively, with 9 bases between them. For the CDR3, the DNA is TGTGCCAGCAGTCCGACTCGTTATGGCTACACCTTC. Residues: CASSPTRYGYTF.

In this sample, this clone turned up a few times. The chain carries TRBV6-6 and TRBJ1-2; a weak D match, TRBD1 (6 bases). V was trimmed by 5 bases and J by 6 bases, leaving 25 bases between them. This CDR3 has 17 amino acids. Germline CDR1 MNHNY, CDR2 SVGAGI (reference sequence). The CDR3 protein is CASSRSSDRWRGNGYTF. CDR3 sequence (DNA): TGTGCCAGCAGTCGCTCGAGCGACAGGTGGAGAGGTAATGGCTACACCTTC.

The chain employs TRBV6-5 and TRBJ1-6; the D gene is possibly TRBD1 (5 bases). With 4 bases removed from V and 4 bases from J, the gap between germline ends came to 14 bases. The germline V gene has CDR1 MNHEY and CDR2 SVGAGI. The CDR3 is made up of 16 amino acids. This CDR3 reads CASSSSGDMYNSPLHF. The CDR3 nucleotides are TGTGCCAGCAGTTCATCGGGGGATATGTATAATTCACCCCTCCACTTT.

CDR3 protein: CAWSGGLGDTDTQYF. The CDR3 DNA follows: TGTGCCTGGAGTGGGGGACTAGGGGACACAGATACGCAGTATTTT. This rearrangement joins TRBV30 to TRBJ2-3, with TRBD2 matching 8 bases. The CDR3 loop spans 15 amino acids. The V gene end was trimmed by 1 base and the J gene end by 2 bases; junction bases not matched to a gene: 5. From germline, CDR1 is GTSNPN and CDR2 SVGIG (reference sequence).

V and J are TRBV3-1 (or the pseudogene TRBV3-2) and TRBJ2-2; TRBD1 is a possible D gene (5 bases). Between the trimmed V and J ends, which lost 5 bases and 6 bases, there was a span of 10 bases. The CDR3 is 13 residues long. Germline V lookup: CDR1 LGHDT, CDR2 YNNKEL (reference sequence). As DNA, the CDR3 is TGTGCCAGCAGCTCAGGGTCTGCCGGGGAGCTGTTTTTT. Translated: CASSSGSAGELFF.